Sequencing of this TCR beta chain was carried out in a study of blood T cell repertoires in COVID-19. Study information: The United States, Italy and Spain supplied acute and convalescent COVID-19 samples. Sample material is recorded as cDNA or gDNA derived from T cells, B-cell-depleted T cells, or PBMCs.

Authors' methods: The authors estimated nucleated cell counts from reference gene primer amplification. Profiling relied on immunoSEQ multiplex PCR, and the TCRdb table lists in-frame clones only, not all of them. Clonal size and the V and J genes are those of that table, whereas D and trimming came from the DNA. Of 99,000 or so clones in the sample, over 75% are singletons; the top ten hold about 3.9%. This clone was recorded only once. Germline V CDR1 and CDR2: MNHEY, SVGEGT. V dropped 6 bases and J dropped 3 bases, with 15 bases sitting between them. The CDR3 loop spans 14 amino acids. The sample taken for sequencing was peripheral blood. The chain links TRBV6-2 or TRBV6-3 to TRBJ2-7; a weak D match, TRBD2 (6 bases). The receptor was isolated from a man in his fifties with acute or convalescent COVID-19. CDR3 DNA: TGTGCCAGCAGCAAGCGGGTGGACCGCTACGAGCAGTACTTC. This codes for CASSKRVDRYEQYF.